A selection of T cell receptor beta chains follows, all from one sample in a study of blood T cells in healthy people across ages. TCRdb processed the 5' RACE reads anew with MiXCR; each CDR3 protein has one entry. The sample consists of around 1,700,000 distinct CDR3 sequences, about 28% of them appearing once. Sequenced sample: blood. These receptors were obtained from a woman aged 25 to 39 in good health. Each CDR3 is given with its conserved first and last residue. D genes are given only for firm matches. The size entry is marked missing in some rows and otherwise reads once, few, many or a size class.

D gene	clone size	J gene	V gene	CDR3 DNA	CDR3 protein
NA	NA	TRBJ2-3	TRBV6-4	TGTGCCAGCAGTGACGACCTAGGCACAGATACGCAGTATTTT	CASSDDLGTDTQYF
NA	NA	TRBJ1-1	TRBV5-1	TGCGCCAGCAGCTTTGGTGGGGGCTACACTGAAGCTTTCTTT	CASSFGGGYTEAFF
TRBD2	many	TRBJ2-1	TRBV15	TGTGCCACCAGCAGAGACCCTAGCGGGAGAGGTGGTGAGCAGTTCTTC	CATSRDPSGRGGEQFF
NA	few	TRBJ2-3	TRBV28	TGTGCCACCCTTGCCTGGGGGGCTACAGATACGCAGTATTTT	CATLAWGATDTQYF
NA	many	TRBJ2-5	TRBV20-1	TGCAGTGCTAGTGTTAGCGGACCTAAAGAGACCCAGTACTTC	CSASVSGPKETQYF
TRBD2	many	TRBJ2-1	TRBV20-1	TGCAGTGCCAAAGGACTAGCGGGAAGGAATGAGCAGTTCTTC	CSAKGLAGRNEQFF
NA	few	TRBJ2-5	TRBV4-1	TGCGCCAGCAGCCAAGATTTGGGCCGGCTTTGGCTCCAAGAGACCCAGTACTTC	CASSQDLGRLWLQETQYF
NA	NA	TRBJ1-5	TRBV28	TGTGCCAGCAGTTTACTGGAGCAGATCAATCAGCCCCAGCATTTT	CASSLLEQINQPQHF
NA	NA	TRBJ2-5	TRBV5-1	TGCGCCAGCAGCCGGGAATCGGGAGATTGGAAGACCCAGTACTTC	CASSRESGDWKTQYF
NA	few	TRBJ1-1	TRBV27	TGTGCCAGCAGTTTACGCCTCGGACGGATGAACACTGAAGCTTTCTTT	CASSLRLGRMNTEAFF
TRBD1	NA	TRBJ2-5	TRBV6-4	TGTGCCAGCAGGGACAAACAGGGGGAGACCCAGTACTTC	CASRDKQGETQYF
NA	NA	TRBJ1-1	TRBV5-1	TGCGCCAGCAGCTTGGACGGTACAAAGAACACTGAAGCTTTCTTT	CASSLDGTKNTEAFF
TRBD2	NA	TRBJ2-1	TRBV4-3	TGCGCCAGCAGCCAAGCACTAGCGGACAATGAGCAGTTCTTC	CASSQALADNEQFF
TRBD1	few	TRBJ1-5	TRBV20-1	TGCAGTGCGGACCAGGGGGGGTTCCAGCATTTT	CSADQGGFQHF
NA	NA	TRBJ2-6	TRBV19	TGTGCCAGTAGTATCGGCCAGTCCATAGCCGGGGCCAACGTCCTGACTTTC	CASSIGQSIAGANVLTF
NA	many	TRBJ2-5	TRBV7-2	TGTGCCAGCAGCTTAAGGACACTGCAAGAGACCCAGTACTTC	CASSLRTLQETQYF
NA	few	TRBJ2-7	TRBV20-1	TGCAGTGCTAGAGGGGCAGTTGGTCAGGAGCAGTACTTC	CSARGAVGQEQYF
NA	NA	TRBJ1-1	TRBV7-2	TGTGCCAGCAGCTTACAGGGGTCTGAAGCTTTCTTT	CASSLQGSEAFF